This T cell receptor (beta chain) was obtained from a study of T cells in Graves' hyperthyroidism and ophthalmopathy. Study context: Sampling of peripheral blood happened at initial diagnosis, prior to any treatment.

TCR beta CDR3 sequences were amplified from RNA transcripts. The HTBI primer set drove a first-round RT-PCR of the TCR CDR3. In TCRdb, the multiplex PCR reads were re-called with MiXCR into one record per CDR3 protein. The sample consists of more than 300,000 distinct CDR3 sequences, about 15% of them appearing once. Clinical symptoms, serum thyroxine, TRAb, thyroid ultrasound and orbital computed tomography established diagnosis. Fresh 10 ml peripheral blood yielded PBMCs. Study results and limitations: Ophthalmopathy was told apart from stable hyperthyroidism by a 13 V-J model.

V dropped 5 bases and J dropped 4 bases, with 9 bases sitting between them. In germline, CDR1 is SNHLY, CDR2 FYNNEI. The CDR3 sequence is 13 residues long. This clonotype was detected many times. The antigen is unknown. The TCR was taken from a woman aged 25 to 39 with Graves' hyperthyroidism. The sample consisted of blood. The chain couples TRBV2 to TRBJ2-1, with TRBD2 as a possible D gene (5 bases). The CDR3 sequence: CASSRGSYNEQFF. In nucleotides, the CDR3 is TGTGCCAGCAGTAGAGGGTCATACAATGAGCAGTTCTTC.